The next 3 T cell receptor beta chains were all read from a single sample in a study of T cells in women clearing cervical HPV infection. The assay was immunoSEQ multiplex PCR, and TCRdb's table has in-frame clones only and misses some. The sample table sets out over 25,000 clones. Input material: blood buffy coat. These receptors all come from a woman between 18 and 75 years old with a cervical HPV16 infection that either progressed to CIN3+ or cleared (not recorded which).

Points on this clone: The read finishes 3 residues shy of the CDR3 end, and the germline J gene is used to complete it. The chain is built from TRBV2 and TRBJ2-1; D may match TRBD1 or TRBD2 (5 bases each). This CDR3 region has 15 residues. V was cut by 7 bases and J by 0 bases, with 13 bases left in between. Germline V gene sequence: CDR1 SNHLY, CDR2 FYNNEI. This chain's CDR3 is CASNKAGSSYNEQFF. The CDR3 DNA, read in part, is TGTGCCAGCAACAAGGCAGGGAGCTCCTACAATGAG.

Notes on this clone: The CDR3 is cut off 3 residues early in the read; its end comes from the germline J gene. The chain links TRBV9 to TRBJ2-7; D might be TRBD2 (6 bases). V lost 0 bases, J lost 3 bases, and 7 bases lay in between. CDR3 length: 13 amino acids. Germline loops: CDR1 SGDLS, CDR2 YYNGEE. This CDR3 reads CASSVATSYEQYF. CDR3 bases read: TGTGCCAGCAGCGTAGCGACTAGCTACGAG.

For this clone: The read finishes 3 residues shy of the CDR3 end, and the germline J gene is used to complete it. The rearrangement joins TRBV12-3 or TRBV12-4 to TRBJ2-2; 9 nucleotides agree with TRBD2. CDR3 length: 14 amino acids. The junction had 6 bases not matched to a gene; V was cut back by 6 bases and J by 7 bases. The CDR3: CASRRTSEGGELFF. CDR3 DNA, as far as it was read: TGTGCCAGCAGGCGGACTAGCGAAGGCGGGGAG.